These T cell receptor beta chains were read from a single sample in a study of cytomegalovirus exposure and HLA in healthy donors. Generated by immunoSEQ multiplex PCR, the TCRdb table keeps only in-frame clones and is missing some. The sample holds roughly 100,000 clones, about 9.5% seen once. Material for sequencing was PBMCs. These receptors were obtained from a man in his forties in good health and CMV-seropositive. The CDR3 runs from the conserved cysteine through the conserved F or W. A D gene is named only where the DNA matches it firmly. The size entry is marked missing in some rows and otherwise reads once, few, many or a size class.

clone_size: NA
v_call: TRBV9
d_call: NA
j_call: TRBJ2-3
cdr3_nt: TGTGCCAGCAGTCTTTTCGGGGGCACAGATACGCAGTATTTT
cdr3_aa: CASSLFGGTDTQYF

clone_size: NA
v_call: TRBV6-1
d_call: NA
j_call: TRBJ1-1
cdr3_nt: TGTGCCAGCAAGAGTGCAGGGGTAAACACTGAAGCTTTCTTT
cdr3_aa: CASKSAGVNTEAFF

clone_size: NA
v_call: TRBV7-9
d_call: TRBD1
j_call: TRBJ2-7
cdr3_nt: TGTGCCAGCAGCTACGGACAGGCAGGCCTCTACGAGCAGTACTTC
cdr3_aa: CASSYGQAGLYEQYF

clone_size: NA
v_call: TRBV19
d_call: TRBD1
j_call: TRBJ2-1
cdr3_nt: TGTGCCAGTAGGGACAGGGATTACTCCTACAATGAGCAGTTCTTC
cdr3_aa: CASRDRDYSYNEQFF

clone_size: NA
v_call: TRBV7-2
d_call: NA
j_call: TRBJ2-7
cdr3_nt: TGTGCCAGCAGCTCAACTTCCTACAGCTCCTACGAGCAGTACTTC
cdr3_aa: CASSSTSYSSYEQYF

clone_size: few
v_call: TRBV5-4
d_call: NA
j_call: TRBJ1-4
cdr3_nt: TGTGCCAGCAGCTTGGGGCTAACTAATGAAAAACTGTTTTTT
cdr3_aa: CASSLGLTNEKLFF

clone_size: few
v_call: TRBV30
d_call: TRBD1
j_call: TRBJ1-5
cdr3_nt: TGTGCCTGGACGACAGGGCTCAATCAGCCCCAGCATTTT
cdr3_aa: CAWTTGLNQPQHF

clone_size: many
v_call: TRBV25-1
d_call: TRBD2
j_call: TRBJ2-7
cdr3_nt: TGTGCCAGCAGTGCTCATGGTAGCGGGGTTAGCTCCTACGAGCAGTACTTC
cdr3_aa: CASSAHGSGVSSYEQYF

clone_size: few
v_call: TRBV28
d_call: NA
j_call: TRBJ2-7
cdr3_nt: TGTGCCAGCAGTTTAGGGAAGACAGGTGTCCACGAGCAGTACTTC
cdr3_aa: CASSLGKTGVHEQYF

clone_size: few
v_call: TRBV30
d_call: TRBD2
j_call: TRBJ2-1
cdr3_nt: TGTGCCTTCTCTCCCTTAGCGGGAGTATCTTACAATGAGCAGTTCTTC
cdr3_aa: CAFSPLAGVSYNEQFF

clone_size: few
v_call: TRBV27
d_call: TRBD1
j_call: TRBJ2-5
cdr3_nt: TGTGCCAGCAGTTTGACAGGGGGCTTAAAGACCCAGTACTTC
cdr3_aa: CASSLTGGLKTQYF

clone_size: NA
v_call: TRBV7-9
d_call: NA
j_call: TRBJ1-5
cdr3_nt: TGTGCCACCCAGGGATCGGGCAATCAGCCCCAGCATTTT
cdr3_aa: CATQGSGNQPQHF

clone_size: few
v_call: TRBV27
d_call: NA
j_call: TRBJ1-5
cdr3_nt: TGTGCCAGCAGTACTCGGGGGACCGGATATTATAGCAATCAGCCCCAGCATTTT
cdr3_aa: CASSTRGTGYYSNQPQHF

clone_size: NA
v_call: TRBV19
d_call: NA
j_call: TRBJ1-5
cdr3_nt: TGTGCCAGTAGTGGGGCGCGCAATCAGCCCCAGCATTTT
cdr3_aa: CASSGARNQPQHF

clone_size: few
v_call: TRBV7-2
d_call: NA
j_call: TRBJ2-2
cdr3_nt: TGTGCCAGCAGTCGTCAGGGCGGGAACACCGGGGAGCTGTTTTTT
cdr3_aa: CASSRQGGNTGELFF

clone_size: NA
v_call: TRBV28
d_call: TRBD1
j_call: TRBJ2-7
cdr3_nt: TGTGCCAGCAGTTTAAGGGCAGGGGGGCAGTACTTC
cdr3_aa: CASSLRAGGQYF

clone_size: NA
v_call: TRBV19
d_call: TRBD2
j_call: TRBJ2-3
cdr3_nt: TGTGCCAGTCAGCGGGAGCCCGCAGATACGCAGTATTTT
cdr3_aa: CASQREPADTQYF

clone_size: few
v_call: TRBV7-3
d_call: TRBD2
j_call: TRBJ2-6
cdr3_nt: TGTGCCAGCAGCTTAAGAGGGACTAGCTCTGGGGCCAACGTCCTGACTTTC
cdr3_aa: CASSLRGTSSGANVLTF

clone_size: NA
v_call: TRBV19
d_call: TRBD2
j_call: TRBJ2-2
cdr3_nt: TGTGCCAGTAGATCCAGCGGGAGGTCCACCGGGGAGCTGTTTTTT
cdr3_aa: CASRSSGRSTGELFF

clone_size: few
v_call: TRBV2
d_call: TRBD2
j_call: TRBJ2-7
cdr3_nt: TGTGCCAGCATATCCGGGAGGGGCTCCTACGAGCAGTACTTC
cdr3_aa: CASISGRGSYEQYF

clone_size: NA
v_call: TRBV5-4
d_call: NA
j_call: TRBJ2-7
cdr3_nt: TGTGCCAGCAGCTTGAGGGACTCGGCCTACGAGCAGTACTTC
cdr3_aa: CASSLRDSAYEQYF

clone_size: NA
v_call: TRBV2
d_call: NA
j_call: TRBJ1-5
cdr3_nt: TGTGCCAGCAGTGGGGAATGGAGGGTAGGCAATCAGCCCCAGCATTTT
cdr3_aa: CASSGEWRVGNQPQHF

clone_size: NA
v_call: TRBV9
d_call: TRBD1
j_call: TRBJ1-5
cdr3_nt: TGTGCCAGCAGCGTAGAGGGACAGGGAGATCAGCCCCAGCATTTT
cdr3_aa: CASSVEGQGDQPQHF

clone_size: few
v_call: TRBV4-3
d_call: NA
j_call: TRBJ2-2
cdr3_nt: TGCGCCAGCAGCCAAGAGCGGCTGAACACCGGGGAGCTGTTTTTT
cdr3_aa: CASSQERLNTGELFF

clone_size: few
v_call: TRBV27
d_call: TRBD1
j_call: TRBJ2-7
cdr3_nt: TGTGCCAGCAGTTTAACCTATCTTAACAGGGGCGAGCAGTACTTC
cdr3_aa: CASSLTYLNRGEQYF

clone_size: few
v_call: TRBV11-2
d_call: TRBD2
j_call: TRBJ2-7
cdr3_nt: TGTGCCAGCAGCTTAGGGAGAATCCTAGCGGCGAGCTCCTACGAGCAGTACTTC
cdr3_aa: CASSLGRILAASSYEQYF

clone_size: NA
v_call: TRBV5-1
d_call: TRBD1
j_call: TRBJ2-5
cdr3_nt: TGCGCCAGCTCTGACAGGGGGCCTTGGGAGACCCAGTACTTC
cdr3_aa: CASSDRGPWETQYF

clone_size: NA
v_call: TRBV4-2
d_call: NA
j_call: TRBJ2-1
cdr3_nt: TGTGCCAGCAGCCAACTGGAGTCTGACTACAATGAGCAGTTCTTC
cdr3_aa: CASSQLESDYNEQFF

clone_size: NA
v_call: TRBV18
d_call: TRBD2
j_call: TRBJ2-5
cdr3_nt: TGTGCCAGCTCACCTACTAGCGAAGAGACCCAGTACTTC
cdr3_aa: CASSPTSEETQYF

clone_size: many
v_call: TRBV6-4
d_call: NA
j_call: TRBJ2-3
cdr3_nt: TGTGCCAGCAGTGACGGGCGTGGGAGCACAGATACGCAGTATTTT
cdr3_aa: CASSDGRGSTDTQYF

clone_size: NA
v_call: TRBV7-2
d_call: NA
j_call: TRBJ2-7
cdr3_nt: TGTGCCAGCAGCTGGGGGCCCGGGACGGGACCCTACGAGCAGTACTTC
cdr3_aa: CASSWGPGTGPYEQYF

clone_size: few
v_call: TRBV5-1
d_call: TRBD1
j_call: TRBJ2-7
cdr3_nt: TGCGCCAGCAGCTTGGGACAGGGGGTAGAAGAGCAGTACTTC
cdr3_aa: CASSLGQGVEEQYF

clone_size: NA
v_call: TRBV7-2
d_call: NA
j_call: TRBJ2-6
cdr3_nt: TGTGCCAGCAGCTCACAGGGCAGGGGGGCCAACGTCCTGACTTTC
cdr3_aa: CASSSQGRGANVLTF

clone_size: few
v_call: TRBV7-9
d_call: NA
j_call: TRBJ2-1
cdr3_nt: TGTGCCAGCAGCCCGGACAAGAATGAGCAGTTCTTC
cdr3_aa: CASSPDKNEQFF

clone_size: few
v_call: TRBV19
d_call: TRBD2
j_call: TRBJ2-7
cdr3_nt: TGTGCCAGTAGCCAAAGGACTAGCGGTAACCCCTACGAGCAGTACTTC
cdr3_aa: CASSQRTSGNPYEQYF

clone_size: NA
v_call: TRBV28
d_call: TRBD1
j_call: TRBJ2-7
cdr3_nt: TGTGCCAGCAGTTCATCGGACAGGATAAGACCCTACGAGCAGTACTTC
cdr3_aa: CASSSSDRIRPYEQYF

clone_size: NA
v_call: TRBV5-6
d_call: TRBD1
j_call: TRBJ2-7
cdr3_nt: TGTGCCAGCAGCTTACAGACAGGGACCTACGAGCAGTACTTC
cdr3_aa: CASSLQTGTYEQYF

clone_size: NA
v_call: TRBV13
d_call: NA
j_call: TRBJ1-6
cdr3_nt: TGTGCCAGCAGCTTGCACAGCGGATCACCCCTCCACTTT
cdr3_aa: CASSLHSGSPLHF

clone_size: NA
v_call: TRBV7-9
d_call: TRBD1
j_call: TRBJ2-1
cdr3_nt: TGTGCCAGCAGCCCACCAACGACAGGGGATGAGCAGTTCTTC
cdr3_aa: CASSPPTTGDEQFF

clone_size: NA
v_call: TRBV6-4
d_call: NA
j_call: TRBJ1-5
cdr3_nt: TGTGCCAGCCGCGGGCAGGACGGTCAGCCCCAGCATTTT
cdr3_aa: CASRGQDGQPQHF

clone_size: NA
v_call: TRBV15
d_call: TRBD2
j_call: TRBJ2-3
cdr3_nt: TGTGCCACCTTCATTGAGGTGTGGGGCCGGGGGGGCACAGATACGCAGTATTTT
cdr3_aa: CATFIEVWGRGGTDTQYF

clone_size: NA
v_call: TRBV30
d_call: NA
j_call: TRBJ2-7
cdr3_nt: TGTGCCTGGATGGGCACCAACTCCTACGAGCAGTACTTC
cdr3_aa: CAWMGTNSYEQYF

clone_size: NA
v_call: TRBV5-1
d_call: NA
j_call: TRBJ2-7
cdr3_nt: TGCGCCAGCAGCTTGGGGACTAACCTCTACGAGCAGTACTTC
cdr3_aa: CASSLGTNLYEQYF

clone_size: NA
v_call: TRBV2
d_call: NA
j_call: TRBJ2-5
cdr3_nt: TGTGCCCATCTCAATCTGGGGGAGGTAGGAGAGACCCAGTACTTC
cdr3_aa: CAHLNLGEVGETQYF

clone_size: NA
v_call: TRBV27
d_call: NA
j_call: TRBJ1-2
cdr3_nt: TGTGCCAGCAGTTTACGTAGGCAGCCGTGGGGGGTCCCAACCAACTATGGCTACACCTTC
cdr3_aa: CASSLRRQPWGVPTNYGYTF

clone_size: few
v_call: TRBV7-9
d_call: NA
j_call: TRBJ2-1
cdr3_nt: TGTGCCAGCAGCTCAAGGTCACAGGTCAGTGAGCAGTTCTTC
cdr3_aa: CASSSRSQVSEQFF

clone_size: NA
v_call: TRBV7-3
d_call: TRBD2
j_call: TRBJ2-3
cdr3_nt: TGTGCCAGCAGTGGACTAGCGGGACCAGATACGCAGTATTTT
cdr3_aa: CASSGLAGPDTQYF

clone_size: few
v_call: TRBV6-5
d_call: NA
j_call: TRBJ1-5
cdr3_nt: TGTGCCAGCAGATCAGGGGTGAGCAATCAGCCCCAGCATTTT
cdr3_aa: CASRSGVSNQPQHF

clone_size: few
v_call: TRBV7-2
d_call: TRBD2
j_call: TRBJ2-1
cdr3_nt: TGTGCCAGCAGCTCTACTAGCGGTTACTCCTACAATGAGCAGTTCTTC
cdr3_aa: CASSSTSGYSYNEQFF

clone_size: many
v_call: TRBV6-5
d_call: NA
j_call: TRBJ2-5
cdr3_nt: TGTGCCAGCAGCACCGACAGGTTCCAAGAGACCCAGTACTTC
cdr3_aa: CASSTDRFQETQYF

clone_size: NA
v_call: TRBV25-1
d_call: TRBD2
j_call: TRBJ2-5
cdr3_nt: TGTGCCAGCAGCCCTAGACTAGCGGCTCGTAGCCGGGAGACCCAGTACTTC
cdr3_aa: CASSPRLAARSRETQYF